This TCR beta chain was retrieved from a study of post-analysis software for immune sequencing data. For the study at large: Progressive-relapsing, secondary progressive and relapsing-remitting multiple sclerosis were among the disease courses included.

This clonotype was observed a few times. What it recognizes is unknown. This may come from a read error, since a much larger clone is one base off. Presence of unique molecular identifiers characterized the TCR beta cDNA libraries. TCRdb fed the PCR reads into MiXCR, producing one record per CDR3 protein. The sample has approximately 260,000 distinct CDR3 sequences, 36% seen once. Study-wide results and caveats: Patients had higher frequencies than controls of about five TRBV segments, including TRBV5-6, TRBV5-1 and TRBV20-1.

The CDR3 has 15 residues. The germline CDR1 and CDR2 sequences are MNHNY and SVGAGI (reference sequence). The origin of this receptor is a girl under 18 with multiple sclerosis. V gene TRBV6-6 combines with J gene TRBJ1-2; TRBD1 matches 8 bases. Material for sequencing was blood. In DNA, the CDR3 is TGTGCCAGCAGCCGGGGACAGGCGGCTAACTATGGCTGCACCTTC. Encoded protein: CASSRGQAANYGCTF.